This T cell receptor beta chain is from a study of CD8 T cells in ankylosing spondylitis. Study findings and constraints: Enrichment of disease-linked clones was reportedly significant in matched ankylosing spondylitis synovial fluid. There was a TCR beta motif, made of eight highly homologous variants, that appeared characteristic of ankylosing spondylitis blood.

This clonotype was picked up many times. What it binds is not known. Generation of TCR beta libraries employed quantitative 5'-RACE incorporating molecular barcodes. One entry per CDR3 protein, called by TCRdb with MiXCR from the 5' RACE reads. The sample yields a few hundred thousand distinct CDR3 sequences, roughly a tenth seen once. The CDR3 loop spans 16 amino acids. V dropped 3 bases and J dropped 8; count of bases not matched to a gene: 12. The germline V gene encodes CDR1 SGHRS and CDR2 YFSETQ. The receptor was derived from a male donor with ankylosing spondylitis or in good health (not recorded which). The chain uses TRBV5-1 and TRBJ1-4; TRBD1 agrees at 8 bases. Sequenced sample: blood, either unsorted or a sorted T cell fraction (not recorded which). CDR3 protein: CASSSGQGGRAEKLFF. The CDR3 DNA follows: TGCGCCAGCAGCTCTGGACAGGGAGGGAGAGCCGAAAAACTGTTTTTT. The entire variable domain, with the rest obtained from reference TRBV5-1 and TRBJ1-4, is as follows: KAGVTQTPRYLIKTRGQQVTLSCSPISGHRSVSWYQQTPGQGLQFLFEYFSETQRNKGNFPGRFSGRQFSNSRSEMNVSTLELGDSALYLCASSSGQGGRAEKLFFGSGTQLSVL.